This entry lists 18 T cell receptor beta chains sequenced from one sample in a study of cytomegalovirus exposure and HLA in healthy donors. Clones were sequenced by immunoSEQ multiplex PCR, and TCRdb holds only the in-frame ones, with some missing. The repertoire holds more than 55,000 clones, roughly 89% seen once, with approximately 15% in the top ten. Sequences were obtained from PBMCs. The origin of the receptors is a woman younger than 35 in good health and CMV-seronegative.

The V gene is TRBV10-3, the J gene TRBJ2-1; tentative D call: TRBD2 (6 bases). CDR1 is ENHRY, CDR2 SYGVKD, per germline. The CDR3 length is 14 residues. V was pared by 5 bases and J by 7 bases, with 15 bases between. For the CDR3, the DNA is TGTGCCATCAGTCGGCGGGAATCGGTGAATGAGCAGTTCTTC. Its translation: CAISRRESVNEQFF.

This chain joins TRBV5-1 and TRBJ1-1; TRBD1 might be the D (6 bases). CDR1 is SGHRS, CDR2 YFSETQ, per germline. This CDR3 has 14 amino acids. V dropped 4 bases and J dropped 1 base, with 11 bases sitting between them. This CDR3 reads CASSVTTGNTEAFF. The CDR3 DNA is TGCGCCAGCAGCGTAACGACAGGGAACACTGAAGCTTTCTTT.

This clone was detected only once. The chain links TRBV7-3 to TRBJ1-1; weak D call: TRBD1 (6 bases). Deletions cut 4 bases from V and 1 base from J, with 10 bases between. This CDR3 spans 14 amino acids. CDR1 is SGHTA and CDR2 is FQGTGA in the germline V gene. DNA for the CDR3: TGTGCCAGCAGCTCACAGGGTGGGAACACTGAAGCTTTCTTT. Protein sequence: CASSSQGGNTEAFF.

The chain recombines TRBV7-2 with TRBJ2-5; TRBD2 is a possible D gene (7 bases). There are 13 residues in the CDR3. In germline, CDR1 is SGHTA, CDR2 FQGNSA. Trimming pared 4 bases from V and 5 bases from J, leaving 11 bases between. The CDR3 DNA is TGTGCCAGCAGCTCCAGGGGAGGGGAGACCCAGTACTTC. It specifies CASSSRGGETQYF.

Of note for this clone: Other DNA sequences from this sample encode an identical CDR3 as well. The CDR3 DNA follows: TGCGCCAGCAGCTTGACAGGGGGCAATCAGCCCCAGCATTTT. Translated: CASSLTGGNQPQHF. The chain uses TRBV5-1 and TRBJ1-5; 7 nucleotides agree with TRBD1. The V and J ends lost 1 base and 2 bases, in that order; junction bases with no gene match: 0. CDR1 and CDR2 from the germline V gene are SGHRS and YFSETQ. The CDR3 loop spans 14 amino acids.

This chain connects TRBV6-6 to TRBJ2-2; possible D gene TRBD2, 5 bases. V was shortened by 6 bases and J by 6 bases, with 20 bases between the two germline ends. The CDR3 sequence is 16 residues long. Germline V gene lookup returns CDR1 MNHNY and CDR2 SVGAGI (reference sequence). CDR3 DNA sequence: TGTGCCAGCAGCCCCGATGAGGGAAAAGATCCCGGGGAGCTGTTTTTT. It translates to CASSPDEGKDPGELFF.

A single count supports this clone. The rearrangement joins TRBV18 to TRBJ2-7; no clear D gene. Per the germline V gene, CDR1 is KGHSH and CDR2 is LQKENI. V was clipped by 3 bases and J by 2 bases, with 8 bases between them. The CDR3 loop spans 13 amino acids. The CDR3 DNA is TGTGCCAGCTCACCGGGCCAGCCCTACGAGCAGTACTTC. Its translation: CASSPGQPYEQYF.

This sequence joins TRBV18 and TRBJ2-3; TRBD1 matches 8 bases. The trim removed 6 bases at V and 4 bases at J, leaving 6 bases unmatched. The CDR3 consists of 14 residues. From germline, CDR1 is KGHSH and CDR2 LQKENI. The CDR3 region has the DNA TGTGCCAGCTCGACGGACAGGGAGCCAGATACGCAGTATTTT. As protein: CASSTDREPDTQYF.

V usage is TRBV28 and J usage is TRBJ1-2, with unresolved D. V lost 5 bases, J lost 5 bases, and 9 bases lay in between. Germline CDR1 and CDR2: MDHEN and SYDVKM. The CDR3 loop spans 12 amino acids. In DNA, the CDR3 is TGTGCCAGCAGTAACGGGAGGTATGGCTACACCTTC. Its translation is CASSNGRYGYTF.

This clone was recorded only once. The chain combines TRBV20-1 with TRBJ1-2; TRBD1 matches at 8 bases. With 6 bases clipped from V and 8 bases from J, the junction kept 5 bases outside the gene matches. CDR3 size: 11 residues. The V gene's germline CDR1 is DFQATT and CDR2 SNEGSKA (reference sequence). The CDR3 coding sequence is TGCAGTGCAGTCGGACAGGGAGGCTACACCTTC. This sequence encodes CSAVGQGGYTF.

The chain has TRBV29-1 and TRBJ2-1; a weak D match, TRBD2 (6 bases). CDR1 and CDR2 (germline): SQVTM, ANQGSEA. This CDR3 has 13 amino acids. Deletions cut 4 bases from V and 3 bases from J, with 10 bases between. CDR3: CSVAEGGYNEQFF. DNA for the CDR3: TGCAGCGTTGCGGAGGGCGGCTACAATGAGCAGTTCTTC.

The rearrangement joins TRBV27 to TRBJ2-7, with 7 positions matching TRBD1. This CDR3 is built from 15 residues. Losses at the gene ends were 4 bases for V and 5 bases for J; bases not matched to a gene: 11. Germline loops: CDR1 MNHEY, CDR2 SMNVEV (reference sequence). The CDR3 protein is CASSSLVDRDHEQYF. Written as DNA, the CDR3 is TGTGCCAGCAGTTCCCTAGTCGACAGGGATCACGAGCAGTACTTC.

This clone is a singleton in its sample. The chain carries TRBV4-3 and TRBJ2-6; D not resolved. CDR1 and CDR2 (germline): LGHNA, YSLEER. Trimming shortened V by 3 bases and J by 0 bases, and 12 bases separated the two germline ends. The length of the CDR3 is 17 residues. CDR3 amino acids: CASSQSWSLSGANVLTF. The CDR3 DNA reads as TGCGCCAGCAGCCAGAGTTGGAGCCTCTCTGGGGCCAACGTCCTGACTTTC.

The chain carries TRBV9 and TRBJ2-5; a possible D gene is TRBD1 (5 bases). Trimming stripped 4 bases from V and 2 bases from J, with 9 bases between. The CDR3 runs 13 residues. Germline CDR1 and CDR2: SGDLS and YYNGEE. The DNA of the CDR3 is TGTGCCAGCAGCCCCCCAGGGCAAGAGACCCAGTACTTC. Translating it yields CASSPPGQETQYF.

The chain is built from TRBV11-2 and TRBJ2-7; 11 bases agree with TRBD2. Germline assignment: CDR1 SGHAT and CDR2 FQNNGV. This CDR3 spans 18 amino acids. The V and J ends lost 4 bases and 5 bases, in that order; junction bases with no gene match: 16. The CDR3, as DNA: TGTGCCAGCAGCTCCTTAAGGCGGACTAGCGGGCAAGGGGACGAGCAGTACTTC. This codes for CASSSLRRTSGQGDEQYF. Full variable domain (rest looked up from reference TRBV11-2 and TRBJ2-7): EAGVAQSPRYKIIEKRQSVAFWCNPISGHATLYWYQQILGQGPKLLIQFQNNGVVDDSQLPKDRFSAERLKGVDSTLKIQPAKLEDSAVYLCASSSLRRTSGQGDEQYFGPGTRLTVT.

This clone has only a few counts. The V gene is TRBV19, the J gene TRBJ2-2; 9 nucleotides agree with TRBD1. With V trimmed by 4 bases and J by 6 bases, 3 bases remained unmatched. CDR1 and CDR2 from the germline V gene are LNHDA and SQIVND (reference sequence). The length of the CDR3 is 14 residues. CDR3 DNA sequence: TGTGCCAGTAGTACCGACAGGGGGGCCGGGGAGCTGTTTTTT. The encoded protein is CASSTDRGAGELFF.

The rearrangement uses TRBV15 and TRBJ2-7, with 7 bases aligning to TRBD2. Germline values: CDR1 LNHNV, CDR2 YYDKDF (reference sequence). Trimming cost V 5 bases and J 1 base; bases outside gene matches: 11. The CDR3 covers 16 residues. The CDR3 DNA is TGTGCCACCAGCGATTATAGCGGGCCTCTGTCCTACGAGCAGTACTTC. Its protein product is CATSDYSGPLSYEQYF.

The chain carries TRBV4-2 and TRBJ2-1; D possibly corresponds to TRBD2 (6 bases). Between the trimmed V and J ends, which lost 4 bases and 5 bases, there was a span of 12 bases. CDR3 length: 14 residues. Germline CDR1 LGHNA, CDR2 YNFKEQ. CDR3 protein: CASSPKGLNNEQFF. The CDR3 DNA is TGTGCCAGCAGCCCTAAGGGACTGAACAATGAGCAGTTCTTC.